This entry features one TCR beta chain sequence. Its antigen is unidentified. The CDR3 spans 13 residues. CDR1 and CDR2 from the germline V gene are SNHLY and FYNNEI. This sample was included in a study of CXCR3-negative and CXCR3-positive naive CD8 T cells. Study observations and caveats: Against CXCR3-negative naive cells, CXCR3-positive naive cells showed more hydrophobic TRB CDR3s. TRBV-TRBJ usage was similar across naive CXCR3 subsets but distinct in memory cells.

With roughly 300,000 cells each, the CD8+ T cell subsets were individually sorted in triplicate. Via 5' RACE with UMI labels, TRB cDNA libraries were prepared. TCRdb reanalyzed the 5' RACE reads, giving one entry per CDR3 protein sequence and no DNA. The sample totals 85,000 to 120,000 distinct CDR3 sequences; its top ten clones hold 0.38%. The sequenced sample was naive CXCR3+ CD8+ T cells from blood. Subset here: CD45RO-CCR7+CD27+CD95- naive CD8+ T cells expressing CXCR3 (TNR3+). This clonotype was sampled from a human donor in good health. Some clones in this sample may be carry-over from other donors' samples. The chain uses TRBV2 and TRBJ1-2; checking the TCRdb D call of TRBD1 is not possible without DNA. CDR3 protein: CASRGTGGDGYTF. Complete variable domain (other parts from reference TRBV2 and TRBJ1-2): EPEVTQTPSHQVTQMGQEVILRCVPISNHLYFYWYRQILGQKVEFLVSFYNNEISEKSEIFDDQFSVERPDGSNFTLKIRSTKLEDSAMYFCASRGTGGDGYTFGSGTRLTVV.